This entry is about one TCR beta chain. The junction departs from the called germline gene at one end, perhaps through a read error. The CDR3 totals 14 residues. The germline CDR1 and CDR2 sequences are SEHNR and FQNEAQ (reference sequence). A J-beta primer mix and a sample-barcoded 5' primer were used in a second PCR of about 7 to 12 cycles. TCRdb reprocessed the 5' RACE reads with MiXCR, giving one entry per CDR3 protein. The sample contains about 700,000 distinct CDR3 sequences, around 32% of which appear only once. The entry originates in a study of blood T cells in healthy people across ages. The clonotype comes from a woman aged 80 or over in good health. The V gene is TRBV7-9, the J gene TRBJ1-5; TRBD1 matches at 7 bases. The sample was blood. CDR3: CASGLKGADQPQHF. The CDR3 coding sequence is TGTGCCAGCGGCTTAAAGGGGGCGGACCAGCCCCAGCATTTT.